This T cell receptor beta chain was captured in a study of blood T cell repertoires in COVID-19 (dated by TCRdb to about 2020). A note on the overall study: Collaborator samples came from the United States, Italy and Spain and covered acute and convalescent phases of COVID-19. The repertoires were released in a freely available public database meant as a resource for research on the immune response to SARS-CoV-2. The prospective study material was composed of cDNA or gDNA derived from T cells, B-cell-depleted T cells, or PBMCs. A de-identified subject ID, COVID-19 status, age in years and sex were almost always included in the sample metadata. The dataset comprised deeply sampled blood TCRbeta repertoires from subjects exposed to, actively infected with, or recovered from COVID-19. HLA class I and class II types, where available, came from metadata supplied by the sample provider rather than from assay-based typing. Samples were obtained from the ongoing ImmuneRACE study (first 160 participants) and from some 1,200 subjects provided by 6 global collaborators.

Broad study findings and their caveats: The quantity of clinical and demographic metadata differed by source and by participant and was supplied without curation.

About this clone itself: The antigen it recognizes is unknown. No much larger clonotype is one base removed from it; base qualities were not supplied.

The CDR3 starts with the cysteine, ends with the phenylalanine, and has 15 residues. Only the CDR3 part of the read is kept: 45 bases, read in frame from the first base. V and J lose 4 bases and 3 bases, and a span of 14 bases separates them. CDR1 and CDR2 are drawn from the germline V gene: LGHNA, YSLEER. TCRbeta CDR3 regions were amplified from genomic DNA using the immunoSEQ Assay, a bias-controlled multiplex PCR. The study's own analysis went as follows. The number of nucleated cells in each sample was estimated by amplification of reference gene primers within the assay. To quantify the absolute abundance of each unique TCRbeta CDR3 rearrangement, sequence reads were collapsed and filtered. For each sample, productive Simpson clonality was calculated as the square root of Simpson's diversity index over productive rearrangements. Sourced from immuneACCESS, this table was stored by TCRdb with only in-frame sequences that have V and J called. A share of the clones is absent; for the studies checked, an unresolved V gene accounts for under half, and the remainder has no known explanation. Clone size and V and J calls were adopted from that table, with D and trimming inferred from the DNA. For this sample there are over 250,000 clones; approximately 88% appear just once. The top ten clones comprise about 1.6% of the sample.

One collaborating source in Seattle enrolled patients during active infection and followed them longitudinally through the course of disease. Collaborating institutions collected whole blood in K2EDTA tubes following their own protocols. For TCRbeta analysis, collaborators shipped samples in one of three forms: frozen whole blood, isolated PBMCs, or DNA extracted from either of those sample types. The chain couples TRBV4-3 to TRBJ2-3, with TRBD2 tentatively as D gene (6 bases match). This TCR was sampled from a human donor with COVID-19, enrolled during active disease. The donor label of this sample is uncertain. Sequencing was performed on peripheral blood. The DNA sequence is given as TGCGCCAGCAGCCCCGATTACGGGGGAACAGATACGCAGTATTTT. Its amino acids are CASSPDYGGTDTQYF.